The 8 T cell receptor beta chains presented below share a single source sample, sequenced in a study of blood T cell repertoires in COVID-19. The protocol was immunoSEQ multiplex PCR, while the TCRdb copy is restricted to in-frame clones and leaves out a portion. The profile shows some 160,000 clones, more than 65% of them singletons. The sample taken for sequencing was peripheral blood. The receptors originated from a woman aged 80 or over with acute or convalescent COVID-19.

V gene TRBV18 combines with J gene TRBJ2-7; TRBD2 matches 11 bases. The germline gives CDR1 KGHSH, CDR2 LQKENI. The V gene end was trimmed by 3 bases and the J gene end by 1 base; junction bases not matched to a gene: 5. This CDR3 has 16 amino acids. The CDR3 DNA reads as TGTGCCAGCTCACCTCTTAGCGGGGGGGCATCCTACGAGCAGTACTTC. As protein: CASSPLSGGASYEQYF.

The chain recombines TRBV7-8 with TRBJ1-1, with 7 bases lining up with TRBD1. The germline V gene has CDR1 SGHVS and CDR2 FQNEAQ. The CDR3 loop spans 19 amino acids. V gave up 5 bases and J gave up 3 bases; unmatched junction bases: 21. In nucleotides, the CDR3 is TGTGCCAGCAGCCCCGCTCTTGACAGGGAGGCGGGCATGGACACTGAAGCTTTCTTT. This gives the protein CASSPALDREAGMDTEAFF. Complete variable domain (other parts from reference TRBV7-8 and TRBJ1-1): GAGVSQSPRYKVAKRGQDVALRCDPISGHVSLFWYQQALGQGPEFLTYFQNEAQLDKSGLPSDRFFAERPEGSVSTLKIQRTQQEDSAVYLCASSPALDREAGMDTEAFFGQGTRLTVV.

The gene calls are TRBV14 and TRBJ1-1; the D gene is possibly TRBD1 (6 bases). Per germline, CDR1 SGHDN and CDR2 FVKESK. Trimming took off 4 bases at V and 1 base at J, with 10 bases between the two ends. There are 14 residues in the CDR3. CDR3 nucleotide sequence: TGTGCCAGCAGCCGCAGGGGAGCGAACACTGAAGCTTTCTTT. Protein sequence: CASSRRGANTEAFF.

This clone was observed a handful of times. For the CDR3, the DNA is TGTGCCAGCAGCCTGGACAGGGAGAACACCATATATTTT. Its translation: CASSLDRENTIYF. This chain joins TRBV3-1 (or the pseudogene TRBV3-2) and TRBJ1-3; 8 bases agree with TRBD1. CDR3 length: 13 amino acids. Germline V gene lookup returns CDR1 LGHDT and CDR2 YNNKEL (reference sequence). The V segment lost 4 bases and the J segment 7 bases; nucleotides outside the gene matches: 3.

This chain connects TRBV6-5 to TRBJ1-5, with 9 bases lining up with TRBD1. Trimming took 6 bases from V and 7 from J; bases not matched to a gene: 7. The CDR3 runs to 14 residues. Germline lookup yields CDR1 MNHEY and CDR2 SVGAGI. DNA for the CDR3: TGTGCCAGCAGAACAGGGGGCGAAGGGCAGCCCCAGCATTTT. It is translated as CASRTGGEGQPQHF.

J is TRBJ2-5 and V is TRBV4-1; possibly TRBD2 for D (6 bases). V was shortened by 1 base and J by 5 bases, with 14 bases between the two germline ends. The V gene's germline CDR1 is MGHRA and CDR2 YSYEKL. The CDR3 is 15 amino acids. The DNA of the CDR3 is TGCGCCAGCAGCCAAGGAGGAGGGCAGGTCGAGACCCAGTACTTC. It translates to CASSQGGGQVETQYF.

The chain employs TRBV30 and TRBJ1-6; 10 bases map to TRBD1. J was trimmed by 10 bases and V by 5 bases; bases with no gene match: 5. Germline assignment: CDR1 GTSNPN and CDR2 SVGIG (reference sequence). The CDR3 contains 13 residues. Here the CDR3 reads CAWSGTGVSPLHF. The CDR3 DNA is TGTGCCTGGTCCGGGACAGGGGTATCACCCCTCCACTTT.

The V gene is TRBV7-8, the J gene TRBJ2-2; 10 nucleotides line up with TRBD1. Looked up from germline, CDR1 is SGHVS and CDR2 is FQNEAQ. The CDR3 extends over 17 amino acids. V lost 2 bases to trimming and J lost 7 bases; unmatched junction nucleotides: 10. The chain's CDR3 is CASSLRDPGQGIGELFF. As DNA, the CDR3 is TGTGCCAGCAGCTTAAGGGATCCGGGACAGGGGATCGGGGAGCTGTTTTTT.